Reported below is one T cell receptor beta chain. Its antigen is not known. This entry belongs to a study of blood T cells in healthy people across ages. Notes on the study in general: While age rose, TCR beta diversity per million T cells dropped in a roughly linear way. More naive CD4+ cells and higher diversity marked long-lived donors relative to aged donors. There was a strong correlation between TCR beta diversity and naive T cell percentage.

Through a sample-barcoded 5' primer and a J-beta primer mix, a second PCR was run for roughly 7 to 11 cycles. TCRdb redid the calling of the 5' RACE reads with MiXCR, one entry per CDR3 protein. The sample yields about a million distinct CDR3 sequences, just over 50% seen once. The CDR3 has 12 amino acids. V was cut by 6 bases and J by 2 bases, with 9 bases left in between. Germline loops: CDR1 DFQATT, CDR2 SNEGSKA (reference sequence). Sample: blood. V is TRBV20-1 and J is TRBJ2-3; D is uncertain. The clonotype was recovered from a woman aged 55-69 years in good health. Written as DNA, the CDR3 is TGCAGTGCCGACGTGGCCACAGATACGCAGTATTTT. This codes for CSADVATDTQYF.